What follows describes a single T cell receptor beta chain. The table came from immunoSEQ multiplex PCR; TCRdb's copy has only in-frame clones and leaves some out. The table records 400,000 to 450,000 clones, 80% to 95% of them present only once. Germline CDR1 GTSNPN, CDR2 SVGIG (reference sequence). The CDR3 length is 14 residues. The trim removed 3 bases at V and 9 bases at J, leaving 10 bases unmatched. The data were obtained in a study of Ad26.COV2.S vaccination and SARS-CoV-2 variants. Treatment defined: around 19 received Ad26.COV2.S at low or high dose, single or two shots; 5 received placebo; per-sample allocation not given. Day 63 after the first vaccine or placebo injection was the time point for sampling. An Ad26 vector that expressed Wuhan-strain SARS-CoV-2 spike constituted the vaccine.

The sequence was obtained from a person between 18 and 65 years old who received the Ad26.COV2.S COVID-19 vaccine or a placebo. The chain combines TRBV30 with TRBJ2-1; 8 bases match TRBD2. The source material was peripheral blood, sampled in a trial of Ad26.COV2.S vaccine versus placebo. CDR3: CAWRTSGTRGEQFF. The CDR3 DNA follows: TGTGCCTGGAGAACCTCCGGGACTAGGGGTGAGCAGTTCTTC.